This entry lists 10 T cell receptor beta chains sequenced from one sample in a study of cytomegalovirus exposure and HLA in healthy donors. Researchers ran the PCR with 60 Vbeta and 13 Jbeta primers. The protocol was immunoSEQ multiplex PCR, while the TCRdb copy is restricted to in-frame clones and leaves out a portion. Among around 160,000 clones listed, around 78% were seen once. Material: PBMCs. These receptors were collected from a woman aged 40 to 50 in good health and CMV-seronegative.

The chain has TRBV9 and TRBJ2-1, with TRBD2 matching 11 bases. V trimming: 2 bases; J trimming: 2 bases; junction bases outside the gene matches: 12. This CDR3 spans 19 amino acids. CDR1 and CDR2 from the germline V gene are SGDLS and YYNGEE. CDR3 sequence reads: CASSVLAGGFGGPYNEQFF. The CDR3 DNA follows: TGTGCCAGCAGCGTTCTAGCGGGAGGTTTCGGGGGCCCCTACAATGAGCAGTTCTTC. The full variable domain, rest sourced from reference TRBV9 and TRBJ2-1, is DSGVTQTPKHLITATGQRVTLRCSPRSGDLSVYWYQQSLDQGLQFLIQYYNGEERAKGNILERFSAQQFPDLHSELNLSSLELGDSALYFCASSVLAGGFGGPYNEQFFGPGTRLTVL.

The rearrangement uses TRBV5-1 and TRBJ2-1; tentatively, D is TRBD2 (6 bases). Per the germline V gene, CDR1 is SGHRS and CDR2 is YFSETQ. The CDR3 spans 15 residues. V lost 2 bases, J lost 1 base, and 10 bases lay in between. DNA for the CDR3: TGCGCCAGCAGCTTACCGGGAGCTTCCTACAATGAGCAGTTCTTC. This sequence encodes CASSLPGASYNEQFF.

This clone came up a few times. The V gene is TRBV11-3, the J gene TRBJ2-6; no reliable D call. CDR3 size: 18 residues. V lost 0 bases, J lost 2 bases, and 14 bases lay in between. Per the germline V gene, CDR1 is SGHNT and CDR2 is YENEEA. CDR3 sequence reads: CASSLDRPLGPGANVLTF. Here the CDR3 DNA reads TGTGCCAGCAGCTTAGATCGTCCTCTGGGCCCTGGGGCCAACGTCCTGACTTTC.

The chain has TRBV6-1 and TRBJ2-7; 12 bases fit TRBD1. V was pared by 0 bases and J by 6 bases, with 6 bases of the junction left unmatched. The CDR3 contains 16 residues. CDR1 and CDR2 (germline): MNHNS, SASEGT. Written as DNA, the CDR3 is TGTGCCAGCAGTGAAGCAGGGGACAGGGGGCGAAGCGAGCAGTACTTC. It is translated as CASSEAGDRGRSEQYF.

This chain connects TRBV19 to TRBJ1-5; the D is unclear. Germline CDR1 reads LNHDA; CDR2 reads SQIVND (reference sequence). The CDR3 length is 14 residues. Trimming pared 3 bases from V and 5 bases from J, leaving 11 bases between. CDR3 loop: CASSIYGSDQPQHF. The CDR3 DNA reads as TGTGCCAGTAGTATTTACGGGTCGGATCAGCCCCAGCATTTT. Based on the CDR3 plus reference TRBV19 and TRBJ1-5, the full variable domain is DGGITQSPKYLFRKEGQNVTLSCEQNLNHDAMYWYRQDPGQGLRLIYYSQIVNDFQKGDIAEGYSVSREKKESFPLTVTSAQKNPTAFYLCASSIYGSDQPQHFGDGTRLSIL.

The chain is built from TRBV4-2 and TRBJ2-3; 10 bases map to TRBD2. CDR3 length: 19 amino acids. Trimming at V came to 4 bases and at J to 3 bases, leaving 16 bases not matched to a gene. Germline CDR1 and CDR2: LGHNA and YNFKEQ. CDR3 coding DNA: TGTGCCAGCAGCCCATACGGGCTAGCGGGAGAGGCGGGGACAGATACGCAGTATTTT. Translating it yields CASSPYGLAGEAGTDTQYF.

This chain links TRBV10-3 with TRBJ2-7; 11 bases agree with TRBD2. Germline CDR1 and CDR2: ENHRY and SYGVKD. Germline trimming cut 3 bases from V and 5 bases from J; bases unmatched to any gene: 9. The CDR3 spans 16 residues. The CDR3 DNA reads as TGTGCCATCAGTGAAGGCCTAGCGGGAGGCGGGCACGAGCAGTACTTC. Translated: CAISEGLAGGGHEQYF.

This chain links TRBV6-6 with TRBJ2-7, with 8 positions matching TRBD1. The junction had 10 bases not matched to a gene; V was cut back by 8 bases and J by 1 base. Germline lookup yields CDR1 MNHNY and CDR2 SVGAGI (reference sequence). The CDR3 consists of 15 residues. As DNA, the CDR3 is TGTGCCAGCGCCAATACAGGGGGGTTTTCCTACGAGCAGTACTTC. Amino acids: CASANTGGFSYEQYF.

The chain uses TRBV5-4 and TRBJ1-2, with 7 bases that match TRBD1. The CDR3 totals 15 residues. The germline V gene has CDR1 SGHNT and CDR2 YYREEE (reference sequence). V shed 4 bases, J shed 2 bases, and the junction held 8 bases outside the gene matches. Here the CDR3 DNA reads TGTGCCAGCAGCCCTCAGGGACAGCTCAACTATGGCTACACCTTC. Residues: CASSPQGQLNYGYTF. Filled out from reference TRBV5-4 and TRBJ1-2, the complete variable domain reads ETGVTQSPTHLIKTRGQQVTLRCSSQSGHNTVSWYQQALGQGPQFIFQYYREEENGRGNFPPRFSGLQFPNYSSELNVNALELDDSALYLCASSPQGQLNYGYTFGSGTRLTVV.

The DNA for the CDR3 is TGTGCCAGCAGCTTGTTCAACAGGGGGTTGAATGAGCAGTACTTC. Translated: CASSLFNRGLNEQYF. The genes are TRBV5-6 and TRBJ2-7; 8 bases agree with TRBD1. The CDR3 loop spans 15 amino acids. Trimming took 1 base from V and 7 from J; bases not matched to a gene: 10. Germline CDR1 is SGHDT and CDR2 is YYEEEE.